The 15 T cell receptor beta chains below were found in one sample sequenced in a study of T cell clonotyping in hematopoietic cell transplantation. This table comes from immunoSEQ multiplex PCR, and its TCRdb copy is limited to in-frame clones, with some not included. The profile shows roughly 14,000 clones, around 84% of them singletons. Source: PBMCs, taken 100 days after allogeneic stem cell transplant. These receptor sequences come from a male patient in his fifties or sixties who had an allogeneic stem cell transplant from an unrelated donor, so T cells may come from the graft donor. Some clones in this sample may be carry-over from other donors' samples.

This clone has just a few counts. In DNA form, the CDR3 reads TGTGCCAGCAGTTCGCAGGAGGATCAGCCCCAGCATTTT. Translated, it gives CASSSQEDQPQHF. This chain links TRBV2 with TRBJ1-5; no clear D gene. Germline loops: CDR1 SNHLY, CDR2 FYNNEI. V was shortened by 5 bases and J by 5 bases, with 10 bases between the two germline ends. CDR3 size: 13 residues. Together with reference TRBV2 and TRBJ1-5, the CDR3 gives the full variable domain: EPEVTQTPSHQVTQMGQEVILRCVPISNHLYFYWYRQILGQKVEFLVSFYNNEISEKSEIFDDQFSVERPDGSNFTLKIRSTKLEDSAMYFCASSSQEDQPQHFGDGTRLSIL.

The chain has TRBV28 and TRBJ2-7; D is ambiguous. This CDR3 is built from 14 residues. Germline V gene data show CDR1 as MDHEN and CDR2 as SYDVKM. Trimming stripped 3 bases from V and 2 bases from J, with 11 bases between. This CDR3 reads CASSLSSPPYEQYF. The CDR3 DNA sequence: TGTGCCAGCAGTTTGAGCTCGCCCCCCTACGAGCAGTACTTC.

This rearrangement joins TRBV11-2 to TRBJ2-7, with D perhaps matching TRBD2 (7 bases). The CDR3 sequence is 15 residues long. The germline V gene encodes CDR1 SGHAT and CDR2 FQNNGV. V was clipped by 5 bases and J by 2 bases, with 16 bases between them. DNA of the CDR3: TGTGCCAGCAGCCCGGGGGGCGGGGCCCCCTACGAGCAGTACTTC. Translation: CASSPGGGAPYEQYF.

This chain connects TRBV2 to TRBJ2-7; D is undetermined. Germline V lookup: CDR1 SNHLY, CDR2 FYNNEI. This CDR3 contains 12 residues. V was cut by 5 bases and J by 4 bases, with 9 bases left in between. The CDR3 here is CASSLERYEQYF. The DNA of the CDR3 is TGTGCCAGCAGTCTGGAAAGGTACGAGCAGTACTTC.

The sample holds a few counts of this clone. The genes are TRBV5-8 and TRBJ2-1; unclear D gene. V lost 0 bases and J 7 bases, leaving 14 bases between the germline ends. The CDR3 extends over 15 amino acids. Germline loops: CDR1 SGHTS, CDR2 YDEGEE. CDR3 residues: CASSLEAPSPNEQFF. In DNA form, the CDR3 reads TGTGCCAGCAGCTTGGAGGCCCCTTCCCCGAATGAGCAGTTCTTC.

This clone has a handful of counts. V and J are TRBV7-2 and TRBJ2-1; D remains unclear. The CDR3 runs 12 residues. V gave up 4 bases and J gave up 9 bases, with 10 bases separating them. Germline V gene data show CDR1 as SGHTA and CDR2 as FQGNSA. CDR3 in amino acids: CASSSQWVEQFF. Here the CDR3 DNA reads TGTGCCAGCAGCTCCCAGTGGGTTGAGCAGTTCTTC. The complete variable domain, with remaining parts taken from reference TRBV7-2 and TRBJ2-1, reads GAGVSQSPSNKVTEKGKDVELRCDPISGHTALYWYRQSLGQGLEFLIYFQGNSAPDKSGLPSDRFSAERTGGSVSTLTIQRTQQEDSAVYLCASSSQWVEQFFGPGTRLTVL.

The DNA of the CDR3 is TGTGCCAGTAAGCTTGATTCGGTCAGCAATCAGCCCCAGCATTTT. This gives the protein CASKLDSVSNQPQHF. V is TRBV19 and J is TRBJ1-5; D unresolved. The germline CDR1 and CDR2 sequences are LNHDA and SQIVND (reference sequence). The CDR3 is made up of 15 amino acids. V was clipped by 7 bases and J by 1 base, with 14 bases between them.

The gene calls are TRBV4-1 and TRBJ2-1; D gene ambiguous. V lost 0 bases to trimming and J lost 5 bases, with 11 bases between them. Germline V gene sequence: CDR1 MGHRA, CDR2 YSYEKL. The CDR3 has 15 amino acids. The CDR3 DNA reads TGCGCCAGCAGCCAAGATTTCCTCATAAACAATGAGCAGTTCTTC. Its translation: CASSQDFLINNEQFF.

The CDR3 loop is CASSLDGNYGYTF. The CDR3, as DNA: TGTGCCAGCAGTTTGGACGGTAACTATGGCTACACCTTC. The chain carries TRBV7-3 and TRBJ1-2, with D hard to call. The germline V and J ends were trimmed by 6 bases and 1 base, with 9 bases remaining between them. This CDR3 is 13 amino acids long. Germline V CDR1 and CDR2: SGHTA, FQGTGA.

The rearrangement uses TRBV6-6 and TRBJ2-1; no clear D gene. V lost 3 bases, J lost 0 bases, and 6 bases lay in between. CDR1 and CDR2 (germline): MNHNY, SVGAGI (reference sequence). The CDR3 length is 14 residues. This chain's CDR3 is CASSYSSSYNEQFF. Here the CDR3 DNA reads TGTGCCAGCAGTTATAGCAGCTCCTACAATGAGCAGTTCTTC.

The CDR3 sequence: CASSLTLGQVSYEQYF. The CDR3 DNA follows: TGTGCCAGCAGCTTAACGTTAGGACAGGTCTCCTACGAGCAGTACTTC. The V call is TRBV7-3, the J call TRBJ2-7; 7 nucleotides agree with TRBD1. Germline CDR1 and CDR2: SGHTA and FQGTGA. The CDR3 runs 16 residues. Unmatched junction bases numbered 5, after V lost 0 bases and J lost 0 bases.

The chain couples TRBV11-2 to TRBJ2-3; D is undetermined. Trimming left V 3 bases short and J 3 bases short, with 7 bases between. The CDR3 length is 13 residues. From germline, CDR1 is SGHAT and CDR2 FQNNGV. The CDR3 DNA reads as TGTGCCAGCAGCTTCTCAGCGACAGATACGCAGTATTTT. It yields the protein CASSFSATDTQYF. Complete variable domain (other parts from reference TRBV11-2 and TRBJ2-3): EAGVAQSPRYKIIEKRQSVAFWCNPISGHATLYWYQQILGQGPKLLIQFQNNGVVDDSQLPKDRFSAERLKGVDSTLKIQPAKLEDSAVYLCASSFSATDTQYFGPGTRLTVL.

J is TRBJ2-3 and V is TRBV13; D gene uncertain. CDR1 is PRHDT, CDR2 FYEKMQ, per germline (reference sequence). This CDR3 region has 16 residues. V was pared by 5 bases and J by 2 bases, with 17 bases between. The CDR3 loop is CASSPQEPRLTDTQYF. CDR3 nucleotide sequence: TGTGCCAGCAGCCCCCAAGAGCCCCGACTCACAGATACGCAGTATTTT.

The rearrangement uses TRBV7-2 and TRBJ2-4, with D possibly TRBD2 on 5 matching bases. The CDR3 runs to 14 residues. Germline lookup yields CDR1 SGHTA and CDR2 FQGNSA. V was cut by 3 bases and J by 0 bases, with 6 bases left in between. The DNA of the CDR3 is TGTGCCAGCAGCTTTGAGGGAGCCAAAAACATTCAGTACTTC. Amino acid sequence: CASSFEGAKNIQYF.

This chain links TRBV4-3 with TRBJ1-1, with 7 positions matching TRBD1. The CDR3 consists of 15 residues. Germline-derived CDR1 and CDR2 are LGHNA and YSLEER. The V segment lost 0 bases and the J segment 4 bases; nucleotides outside the gene matches: 5. The CDR3 spells CASSQDSGGFTEAFF. In nucleotides, the CDR3 is TGCGCCAGCAGCCAAGATTCAGGGGGATTCACTGAAGCTTTCTTT.